Detailed here is one T cell receptor beta chain. Its matching antigen is unknown. TCRdb itself ran the RT-PCR reads through MiXCR, one entry per CDR3 protein. This sample has 610,000 or so distinct CDR3 sequences, with 14% found just once. This sample is drawn from a study of response to subunit inactivated influenza vaccine. Notes on the study in general: A suggestion made by the authors is that each seasonal influenza vaccination recruits few new T cells.

Germline V gene sequence: CDR1 SEHNR, CDR2 FQNEAQ (reference sequence). Germline trimming cut 5 bases from V and 1 base from J; bases unmatched to any gene: 5. The CDR3 is 15 amino acids. V gene TRBV7-9 combines with J gene TRBJ2-3; 8 bases align to TRBD1. The material was PBMCs from blood, obtained less than 13 days after vaccination. The receptor was derived from a man aged 50 to 59 who received an inactivated influenza vaccine. CDR3 in DNA: TGTGCCAGCAGCGCAGGGGGCCCACGCACAGATACGCAGTATTTT. Its translation is CASSAGGPRTDTQYF.